This T cell receptor beta chain derives from a study of T cell changes during pregnancy in multiple sclerosis. This CDR3 has 14 amino acids. Germline loops: CDR1 MRHNA, CDR2 SNTAGT. V lost 10 bases to trimming and J lost 6 bases, with 19 bases between them. Only in-frame clones appear in the TCRdb table, and some are missing; sequencing was by immunoSEQ multiplex PCR. This sample has approximately 90,000 clones; roughly 93% occur once, and the top ten carry about 0.8%. This TCR was recovered from a female donor with multiple sclerosis, enrolled in a pregnancy study. The input for sequencing was peripheral blood, taken in the third trimester of pregnancy. The chain links TRBV6-4 to TRBJ1-5; D is possibly TRBD1 (6 bases). The CDR3 DNA reads TGTGCCACCCCCCGGACAGTAAAAGTTCAGCCCCAGCATTTT. Translation: CATPRTVKVQPQHF.